Detailed here is one T cell receptor beta chain. This receptor's antigen is unknown. Base qualities are not recorded, but no much larger clone differs from it by a single base. The method was the immunoSEQ multiplex PCR assay. A mixture of 60 forward primers for TCR Vbeta segments and 13 reverse primers for TCR Jbeta segments was used in the multiplex PCR. The CDR3 region of rearranged TCR beta genes was amplified from genomic DNA by a multiplex PCR assay. Amplified TCR beta libraries were sequenced as 87-base-pair reads on the Illumina HiSeq System. Concerning the study's data processing: In a later analysis, some 80 million unique TCR beta chains were counted across the roughly 610 repertoires, and roughly 11 million of these chains were shared by at least two donors. Raw reads were error-corrected and collapsed into unique sequences by a nearest-neighbor algorithm in which closely related sequences were merged to remove PCR and sequencing errors. To assign V, D and J gene segments, CDR3 sequences were aligned to IMGT reference sequences. Each retained sequence needed at least a six-nucleotide match to both a V gene segment and a J gene segment. A rearrangement counted as productive if the CDR3 had no stop codons and remained in frame with V and J, and every other rearrangement counted as non-productive. Following IMGT convention, CDR3 was defined as the stretch from the second conserved V-encoded cysteine to the conserved J-encoded phenylalanine. The earlier analysis of 550 to 650 of the donors excluded any sequence lacking an unambiguous match to a single V gene segment. In an earlier analysis of 450 to 700 of the donors, V segments were called functional above 56.7% productive rearrangements and were called segregating when the between-donor standard deviation exceeded 5%. A statistical classification framework was built for diagnosing cytomegalovirus status from the catalog of TCR beta chain sequences. In a later analysis, V and J genes were assigned by comparing TCR nucleotide sequences against IMGT/GENE-DB human TR gene sequences. The TCRdist pipeline was used in a later analysis to assign CDR3 sequences and most-parsimonious VDJ recombination scenarios. A later analysis defined each TCR beta chain by its CDR3 amino acid sequence plus V-gene family, and excluded reads lacking a unique V-gene family. A later analysis removed 592 highly shared, low-generation-probability nucleotide sequences to deal with suspected cross-contamination and a sequencing artifact. In a later analysis, a clonal expansion index was calculated for each public chain from normalized within-repertoire ranks of inferred template counts. In a later analysis, generation probabilities were computed using a VDJ recombination model fitted to out-of-frame rearrangements, and the results were checked against IGoR. A later analysis scored TCR-TCR, TCR-HLA and TCR-CMV co-occurrence with hypergeometric tests, applying a repertoire-size bias correction to TCR pairs. A later analysis estimated false discovery rates by permuting HLA or CMV assignments 20 times. In a later analysis, co-occurring TCRs were grouped using DBSCAN, with TCRdist sequence similarity added in when clustering inside HLA-allele-positive subsets. Repertoires with fewer than 30,000 or more than 120,000 public chains were left out of co-occurrence clustering, as were roughly five repertoires with anomalous nucleotide sharing. TCRdb limited this immuneACCESS table to in-frame rearrangements with V and J called. A share of clones is missing; checked studies link under half to unresolved V genes, and the rest is unexplained. The V and J calls and the clone size are those of that table, but D and trimming were determined from the DNA. Counted in this sample were just over 200,000 clones; under 85% of them appeared once. In total, the top ten clones hold about 1.7% of the sample.

The cohort was made up of 650 to 700 healthy bone marrow donors. At the time of sampling, every cohort member was nominally healthy, though immune exposures that went unrecorded were likely present. The donor was CMV seronegative and belonged to the group of around 350 seronegative cohort members. Each donor provided a peripheral blood sample, and peripheral blood mononuclear cells were used for TCR beta sequencing. Genomic DNA extraction from the blood cell samples was performed with the Qiagen DNeasy Blood Extraction Kit. The data derive from a study of cytomegalovirus exposure and HLA in healthy donors (dated by TCRdb to 2016 to 2017). Background on the whole study: An earlier analysis of roughly 500 of the donors reported 250 to 300 Gb of sequence data and some 120 million unique TCR beta sequences from about 180 million T cells. An early release that covered about 600 HLA-typed donors contained approximately 300 gigabases of sequencing data and approximately 85 million unique TCR sequences. Of the roughly 410 genotyped donors, roughly 76% were placed in the genetic ancestry cluster associated with self-reported Caucasian donors. The study was designed to test whether signatures of past pathogen exposure could be identified by cataloging public T cell receptors. The T cell repertoires of some 670 subjects were profiled by immunosequencing and related to cytomegalovirus serostatus. Besides the first cohort of roughly 700 subjects, a separate validation cohort made up of 95 to 150 different subjects was used. High-throughput TCR immunosequencing, statistical association of individual TCRs with disease status, and machine learning were combined to predict cytomegalovirus infection status. A later analysis re-examined previously published TCR beta repertoires from about 670 donors and added high-resolution HLA genotyping to investigate patterns of TCR occurrence. The later analysis used no new phenotypic data to find candidate immune exposures, relying instead on TCR beta sequences and their occurrence across donors. In an earlier analysis of a few hundred of the donors, high-throughput TCR beta sequencing was used to judge whether each TCR beta V gene segment behaved as functional or pseudogenic. Donor age, sex, ethnicity and CMV serostatus were collected together with the repertoire data. Genome-wide SNP genotypes for about 60% of the roughly 670 donors were used in a later genetic analysis, which treated that subset as a discovery cohort. Every repertoire in the discovery cohort had been generated on one and the same sequencing platform. Class I and class II HLA loci were covered by the typing at four-digit resolution. Typing coverage differed by locus: A, B, C, DRB1 and DQB1 were typed in roughly 620-630 donors, DQA1 in around 500, DPA1 in nearly 610, and DPB1 in 472. Because of strong linkage in the cohort, roughly five DR-DQ haplotypes were treated as single units for association and clustering. Among around 400 genotyped donors of the cohort, an average of roughly 230,000 unique TCR beta nucleotide sequences was sequenced per donor, of which about 19% were non-productive. General findings and caveats noted by the study authors: A further reported finding was that TCR beta sequences accurately predicted the HLA-A and HLA-B alleles for most subjects in the first cohort. A later analysis reported that several top co-occurrence clusters appeared linked to parvovirus B19, influenza, CMV and Epstein-Barr virus. In a later analysis, HLA-associated TCR beta chains were found to be more clonally expanded and to have lower generation probabilities than equally common non-associated chains. A cluster of highly shared sequence variants was judged likely to represent a technical artifact of the sequencing pipeline. Only TCR beta chains were sequenced in this cohort, and the absence of alpha or paired-chain data limited detectable features. Correlated functional status among segregating V segments might be attributable to linkage disequilibrium, but an unknown experimental factor could not be ruled out. According to a later analysis, most CMV-associated TCR beta chains appeared to be HLA-restricted, and the HLA associations seemed to be driven largely by CMV exposure. At a false discovery rate of 0.05, a later analysis linked 16,951 TCR beta sequences to specific HLA alleles. It was suggested by the authors that the approach could potentially be generalized to other disease states and immunological phenotypes. A total of 164 TCR beta chains were listed by the study as associated with cytomegalovirus. Some IMGT-functional V segments, including TRBV6-2 and TRBV6-3, could not be told apart with the 87-base-pair reads, so those segments were excluded. Immune exposure information for the cohort was limited to CMV serostatus. Because counts were too low, seventeen rarely observed V segments, including chromosome 9 orphons, were excluded from the earlier analysis of 587 of the donors. An association between a missense DCLRE1C variant and V-gene and J-gene trimming of TCR beta chains was found in a later genetic analysis and replicated in an independent cohort. According to a later analysis, TCR association rates differed among HLA loci, with DRB1 alleles showing the most associated TCRs and HLA-C alleles showing the fewest. In an earlier analysis of 587 of the donors, most TCR beta V segments appeared in productive rearrangements about 87% or about 30% of the time, broadly matching IMGT annotations. Assigning TCR associations to individual alleles was difficult when HLA alleles, especially DR and DQ, strongly co-occurred. In both the original and validation cohorts, the classifier was reported to diagnose cytomegalovirus status with high specificity and sensitivity. Across donors, most TCR sequences were observed very rarely, whereas some public TCRs were present in many individuals. A later genetic analysis reported fewer N-insertions in productive TCRs among donors in an Asian-associated ancestry cluster than the roughly 700-donor mean. The presence/absence analyses assumed that sequencing depth was roughly uniform across donors, and that assumption may not be true. In vitro tests confirmed that a few of the cytomegalovirus-associated TCR beta chains recognize cytomegalovirus antigens. Because some donors lacked HLA typing at each locus, the association tests relied only on the typed subset.

From cysteine to phenylalanine, the CDR3 is 16 amino acids long. The CDR3 DNA has 48 bases and is translated from base 1. Sequencing was carried out using PBMCs. This receptor was obtained from a man aged 45 to 65 in good health and CMV-seronegative. This chain is built from TRBV21-1 and TRBJ2-5; the DNA was not compared with TRBD2, the D call given in the table. TRBV21-1 counts as a pseudogene. The CDR3 has the sequence CASSKAGTSGRRTQYF. The DNA is as follows: TGTGCCAGCAGCAAAGCAGGGACTAGCGGGAGGAGAACCCAGTACTTC.